This T cell receptor (beta chain) was captured in a study of cytomegalovirus exposure and HLA in healthy donors. Study outcomes and limitations: In a later analysis, a missense DCLRE1C variant was linked to TCR beta V- and J-gene trimming. Later, an analysis showed that TCR beta chains associated with HLA were more clonally expanded than others that were equally common. CMV antigen specificity of a few CMV-associated chains was confirmed in vitro. An analysis done earlier found most TCR beta V segments productive about 87% or about 30% of the time.

Primers included in the PCR were 60 Vbeta and 13 Jbeta primers. The repertoire was sequenced with immunoSEQ multiplex PCR; TCRdb's copy has only in-frame clones and lacks some. Here the sample spans 150,000 to 200,000 clones, roughly 75% being singletons. Comment on this clone: Its antigen is as yet unknown.

Germline loops: CDR1 MNHEY, CDR2 SMNVEV (reference sequence). The CDR3 extends over 13 amino acids. V lost 8 bases and J 1 base, leaving 10 bases between the germline ends. The TCR was taken from a man in his forties or fifties in good health and CMV-seronegative. What was sequenced was PBMCs. The chain recombines TRBV27 with TRBJ2-3; no reliable D call. The chain's CDR3 is CASSPYGTDTQYF. The CDR3 nucleotides read TGTGCCAGCTCCCCCTATGGCACAGATACGCAGTATTTT.